These T cell receptor beta chains were read from a single sample in a study of blood T cell repertoires in COVID-19. TCRdb's table, derived via immunoSEQ multiplex PCR, lists solely in-frame clones and lacks some. The table shows 250,000 or so clones, with about 88% occurring only once. The specimen sequenced was peripheral blood. Source of these receptors: a woman aged 55-69 years with COVID-19, enrolled during active disease. CDR3s leave out the opening cysteine and the closing phenylalanine or tryptophan. The order of the fields is CDR3 protein, J gene, V gene.

cdr3_aa: ASSLARDRGFARTQY
j_call: TRBJ2-3
v_call: TRBV7-8

cdr3_aa: ASSTPEAGDGYT
j_call: TRBJ1-2
v_call: TRBV21-1

cdr3_aa: ASSFSLVGMEISSGNTIY
j_call: TRBJ1-3
v_call: TRBV12-1

cdr3_aa: SAGRTSWDEQF
j_call: TRBJ2-1
v_call: TRBV29-1

cdr3_aa: ASSPLYEKAKNIQY
j_call: TRBJ2-4
v_call: TRBV18

cdr3_aa: ASSVTWDSNSGNTIY
j_call: TRBJ1-3
v_call: TRBV2

cdr3_aa: ASRLRGTGELF
j_call: TRBJ2-2
v_call: TRBV19

cdr3_aa: ATRAATGGPGELF
j_call: TRBJ2-2
v_call: TRBV24-1

cdr3_aa: ASSSVSGRAGSNEQF
j_call: TRBJ2-1
v_call: TRBV7-9

cdr3_aa: SVEGVASGSHEQF
j_call: TRBJ2-1
v_call: TRBV29-1

cdr3_aa: ASSVSPGTGLVNEQF
j_call: TRBJ2-1
v_call: TRBV7-3

cdr3_aa: ASSYPIGLASTYNEQF
j_call: TRBJ2-1
v_call: TRBV7-8

cdr3_aa: ASSSGTAINEQF
j_call: TRBJ2-1
v_call: TRBV6-5

cdr3_aa: ASTVGTGDRGFFKNTEAF
j_call: TRBJ1-1
v_call: TRBV19

cdr3_aa: ASSYSKAGGISYNEQF
j_call: TRBJ2-1
v_call: TRBV6-2/TRBV6-3

cdr3_aa: ASSSPAGTSGYNEQF
j_call: TRBJ2-1
v_call: TRBV28

cdr3_aa: ASSFAGNTEAF
j_call: TRBJ1-1
v_call: TRBV12-3/TRBV12-4

cdr3_aa: ASSRLAGWGEQF
j_call: TRBJ2-1
v_call: TRBV6-6

cdr3_aa: AWRARGLNQPQH
j_call: TRBJ1-5
v_call: TRBV30

cdr3_aa: ASNPRDRGLGTQY
j_call: TRBJ2-5
v_call: TRBV2

cdr3_aa: ASSRTEYGYT
j_call: TRBJ1-2
v_call: TRBV19

cdr3_aa: AGTSRPGQPQH
j_call: TRBJ1-5
v_call: TRBV30

cdr3_aa: ASSTGLAGALNTGELF
j_call: TRBJ2-2
v_call: TRBV5-5

cdr3_aa: ASSLAGKTYEQY
j_call: TRBJ2-7
v_call: TRBV11-3

cdr3_aa: ASSRGQGASYEQY
j_call: TRBJ2-7
v_call: TRBV7-7

cdr3_aa: ASSNSPSLAGYNEQF
j_call: TRBJ2-1
v_call: TRBV27

cdr3_aa: ASSYSRLAGVGEQF
j_call: TRBJ2-1
v_call: TRBV6-2/TRBV6-3

cdr3_aa: SAHRRTGRGGYT
j_call: TRBJ1-2
v_call: TRBV29-1

cdr3_aa: ASSSLGVNTEAF
j_call: TRBJ1-1
v_call: TRBV19

cdr3_aa: AINHGGITEAF
j_call: TRBJ1-1
v_call: TRBV10-3

cdr3_aa: AWSPRTGSGEKLF
j_call: TRBJ1-4
v_call: TRBV30

cdr3_aa: SVEDGRGLGETQY
j_call: TRBJ2-5
v_call: TRBV29-1

cdr3_aa: ASTLRGGGEAF
j_call: TRBJ1-1
v_call: TRBV6-5

cdr3_aa: ASSQASREGELF
j_call: TRBJ2-2
v_call: TRBV6-5

cdr3_aa: ASSELRDMH
j_call: TRBJ1-5
v_call: TRBV2